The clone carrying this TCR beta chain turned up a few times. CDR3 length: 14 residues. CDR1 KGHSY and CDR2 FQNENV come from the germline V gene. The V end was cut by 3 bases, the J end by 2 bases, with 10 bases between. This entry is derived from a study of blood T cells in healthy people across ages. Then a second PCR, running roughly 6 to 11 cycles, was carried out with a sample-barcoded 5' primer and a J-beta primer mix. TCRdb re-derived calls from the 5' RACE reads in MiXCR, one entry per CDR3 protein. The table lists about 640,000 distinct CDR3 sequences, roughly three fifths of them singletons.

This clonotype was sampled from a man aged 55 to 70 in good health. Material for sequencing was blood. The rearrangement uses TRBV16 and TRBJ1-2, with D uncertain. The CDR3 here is CASSHSTLNYGYTF. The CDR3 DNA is TGTGCCAGCAGCCACAGTACCCTAAACTATGGCTACACCTTC.